This T cell receptor (beta chain) was documented in a study of T cell repertoires in cytomegalovirus infection. About the research overall: HLA-B-restricted CMV epitopes that are well studied were used alongside recently identified HLA-C-restricted ones. Shared public TCR beta signatures pointed to both CMV infection and a matching HLA type.

This clonotype was observed a handful of times. Antigen: not known. Overall study findings and caveats: Individuals carrying CMV plus the relevant HLA were identified by cumulative frequency of public TCR beta families. It was HLA-C-restricted CMV-specific TCR beta clonotypes that dominated the response ex vivo.

CDR1 is MNHEY and CDR2 is SMNVEV in the germline V gene (reference sequence). V was pared by 8 bases and J by 1 base, with 13 bases between. The CDR3 totals 14 residues. TCRdb reprocessed the reads via MiXCR and lists one record per CDR3 protein. Counted here are approximately 76,000 distinct CDR3 sequences, 35% to 50% occurring once; the ten biggest clones make up over 90%. Sequences were derived from CD8+ T cells from cultured PBMCs, sampled from culture after CMV antigen stimulation. The clonotype was recovered from a human donor in good health (CMV status not recorded). Some clones in this sample may be carry-over from other donors' samples. This chain connects TRBV27 to TRBJ2-3; D unclear. The CDR3 protein is CASSRDIRTDTQYF. The CDR3 nucleotides are TGTGCCAGCTCGCGTGACATCCGCACAGATACGCAGTATTTT.